This is a list of T cell receptor beta chains from one sample in a study of regulatory dendritic cells for organ transplantation. Measured with immunoSEQ multiplex PCR; TCRdb has only the in-frame clones, and not every one. Here the sample spans approximately 11,000 clones, roughly 70% being singletons. These TCRs' antigens remain unknown. The sequenced sample was memory CD4+ T cells from blood cultured with regulatory dendritic cells. The receptors were sampled from a human donor in good health. Both conserved end residues are part of each CDR3. The D gene is left open where the match is weak. Clone size appears in some rows only: once, few, many, or a class for an expanded clone.

j_call | clone_size | d_call | v_call | cdr3_aa | cdr3_nt
TRBJ2-1 | - | - | TRBV5-5 | CASSLGAYNEQFF | TGTGCCAGCAGCTTAGGGGCCTACAATGAGCAGTTCTTC
TRBJ2-7 | few | - | TRBV18 | CASSTGRDNEQYF | TGTGCCAGCTCAACCGGCAGGGACAACGAGCAGTACTTC
TRBJ2-7 | - | TRBD1 | TRBV19 | CASSYRDRGAEQYF | TGTGCCAGTAGTTACCGGGACAGGGGCGCCGAGCAGTACTTC
TRBJ1-1 | - | - | TRBV5-1 | CASSPTQGTFTEAFF | TGCGCCAGCAGCCCTACGCAGGGAACTTTCACTGAAGCTTTCTTT
TRBJ2-7 | - | - | TRBV15 | CATSINRNPMGEQYF | TGTGCCACCAGCATAAACAGGAACCCCATGGGAGAGCAGTACTTC
TRBJ1-3 | - | - | TRBV7-6 | CASSLTSSGNTIYF | TGTGCCAGCAGCTTAACAAGCTCTGGAAACACCATATATTTT
TRBJ2-7 | - | - | TRBV11-3 | CASSPGLWEQYF | TGTGCCAGCAGCCCGGGACTGTGGGAGCAGTACTTC
TRBJ1-3 | - | - | TRBV14 | CASSQRQNSGNTIYF | TGTGCCAGCAGCCAGAGACAGAACTCTGGAAACACCATATATTTT
TRBJ1-1 | - | TRBD1 | TRBV11-2 | CASSARQGLITEAFF | TGTGCCAGCAGCGCCCGACAGGGGCTGATCACTGAAGCTTTCTTT
TRBJ2-2 | once | TRBD2 | TRBV29-1 | CSGGGGTGELFF | TGCAGCGGTGGGGGGGGCACCGGGGAGCTGTTTTTT
TRBJ1-2 | - | - | TRBV18 | CASSPPSRGSAYGYTF | TGTGCCAGCTCACCACCCTCTCGGGGGAGCGCCTATGGCTACACCTTC
TRBJ2-3 | - | TRBD2 | TRBV18 | CASCASGELDTQYF | TGTGCCAGCTGCGCTAGCGGGGAATTAGATACGCAGTATTTT
TRBJ2-3 | - | TRBD1 | TRBV6-1 | CASSAPTGGRTDTQYF | TGTGCCAGCAGTGCACCCACAGGGGGTCGGACAGATACGCAGTATTTT
TRBJ2-3 | - | TRBD1 | TRBV19 | CASSMRQGSTDTQYF | TGTGCCAGTAGTATGAGACAGGGGTCCACAGATACGCAGTATTTT
TRBJ2-1 | few | - | TRBV7-2 | CASSLQFHNEQFF | TGTGCCAGCAGCTTACAGTTCCACAATGAGCAGTTCTTC
TRBJ1-5 | few | - | TRBV5-4 | CASSQGPVSNQPQHF | TGTGCCAGCAGCCAGGGTCCGGTTAGCAATCAGCCCCAGCATTTT
TRBJ1-3 | - | - | TRBV9 | CASSVAAENTIYF | TGTGCCAGCAGCGTAGCTGCGGAAAACACCATATATTTT
TRBJ1-1 | - | - | TRBV6-5 | CASSYGGAQAFF | TGTGCCAGCAGTTACGGGGGGGCGCAAGCTTTCTTT
TRBJ1-2 | - | - | TRBV7-8 | CASSSSASNYGYTF | TGTGCCAGCAGCTCCAGTGCTTCTAACTATGGCTACACCTTC
TRBJ1-5 | - | - | TRBV18 | CASSSGQGPTNQPQHF | TGTGCCAGCTCCTCAGGGCAGGGCCCAACTAATCAGCCCCAGCATTTT
TRBJ2-3 | - | TRBD2 | TRBV7-2 | CASSSRLAGGGGDTQYF | TGTGCCAGCAGCTCCCGGCTGGCCGGGGGGGGTGGAGATACGCAGTATTTT
TRBJ2-1 | - | TRBD2 | TRBV5-4 | CASSLRTSDNEQFF | TGTGCCAGCAGCTTGAGGACTAGCGACAATGAGCAGTTCTTC
TRBJ2-6 | - | - | TRBV9 | CASSVAGNSGANVLTF | TGTGCCAGCAGCGTGGCGGGGAACTCTGGGGCCAACGTCCTGACTTTC
TRBJ2-2 | - | - | TRBV6-1 | CASSKTSTNTGELFF | TGTGCCAGCAGCAAAACCTCCACTAACACCGGGGAGCTGTTTTTT
TRBJ1-1 | - | - | TRBV19 | CASSSQGRTEAFF | TGTGCCAGTAGTTCCCAGGGAAGAACTGAAGCTTTCTTT
TRBJ2-5 | - | TRBD2 | TRBV11-2 | CASSNGGAGYQETQYF | TGTGCCAGCAGCAACGGGGGGGCCGGGTACCAAGAGACCCAGTACTTC
TRBJ2-2 | - | - | TRBV19 | CASSMAGGTGELFF | TGTGCCAGTAGTATGGCCGGGGGAACCGGGGAGCTGTTTTTT
TRBJ2-1 | - | - | TRBV19 | CASMGGLEQFF | TGTGCCAGTATGGGGGGGCTCGAGCAGTTCTTC
TRBJ1-2 | - | TRBD1 | TRBV27 | CASSSQQGADGYTF | TGTGCCAGCAGTTCCCAACAGGGGGCGGATGGCTACACCTTC
TRBJ2-4 | once | TRBD1 | TRBV5-1 | CASSLDRLGQGGIQYF | TGCGCCAGCAGCTTGGATCGACTGGGACAGGGAGGCATTCAGTACTTC
TRBJ2-7 | - | TRBD1 | TRBV11-2 | CASSSPTGGSYEQYF | TGTGCCAGCAGCTCACCCACAGGGGGCTCCTACGAGCAGTACTTC
TRBJ1-2 | - | TRBD1 | TRBV20-1 | CSASTGYGYTF | TGCAGTGCTTCGACAGGGTATGGCTACACCTTC